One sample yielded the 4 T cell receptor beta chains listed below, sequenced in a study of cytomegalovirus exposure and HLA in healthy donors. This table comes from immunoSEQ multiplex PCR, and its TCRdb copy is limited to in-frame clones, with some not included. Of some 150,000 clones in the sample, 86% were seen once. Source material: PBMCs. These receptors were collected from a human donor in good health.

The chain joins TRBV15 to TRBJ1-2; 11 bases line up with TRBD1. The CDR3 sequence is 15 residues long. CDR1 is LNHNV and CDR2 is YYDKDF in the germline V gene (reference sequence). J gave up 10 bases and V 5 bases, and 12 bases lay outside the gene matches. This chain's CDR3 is CATSGGKPGQGDYTF. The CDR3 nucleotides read TGTGCCACCAGCGGGGGAAAACCGGGACAGGGGGACTACACCTTC.

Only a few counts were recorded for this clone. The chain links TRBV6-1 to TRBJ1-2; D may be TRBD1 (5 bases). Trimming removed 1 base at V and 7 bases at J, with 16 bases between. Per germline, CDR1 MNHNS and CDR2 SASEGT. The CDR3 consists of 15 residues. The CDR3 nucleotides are TGTGCCAGCAGTGAAGAGCAGGGCTCAGTGGGTGGCTACACCTTC. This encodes CASSEEQGSVGGYTF.

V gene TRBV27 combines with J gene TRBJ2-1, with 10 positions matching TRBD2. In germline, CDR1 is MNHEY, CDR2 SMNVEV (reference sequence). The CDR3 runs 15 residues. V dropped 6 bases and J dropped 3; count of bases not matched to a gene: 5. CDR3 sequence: CASSQGLAFYNEQFF. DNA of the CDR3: TGTGCCAGCAGCCAGGGACTAGCGTTCTACAATGAGCAGTTCTTC.

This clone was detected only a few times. The CDR3 region is CASSPDGNQPQHF. CDR3 bases: TGCGCCAGCAGCCCTGACGGGAATCAGCCCCAGCATTTT. The gene calls are TRBV10-1 and TRBJ1-5, with D uncertain. This CDR3 has 13 residues. Germline CDR1 is WNHNN and CDR2 is SYGVQD (reference sequence). The ends were cut back, 6 bases at V and 4 bases at J, with 10 bases in the middle.